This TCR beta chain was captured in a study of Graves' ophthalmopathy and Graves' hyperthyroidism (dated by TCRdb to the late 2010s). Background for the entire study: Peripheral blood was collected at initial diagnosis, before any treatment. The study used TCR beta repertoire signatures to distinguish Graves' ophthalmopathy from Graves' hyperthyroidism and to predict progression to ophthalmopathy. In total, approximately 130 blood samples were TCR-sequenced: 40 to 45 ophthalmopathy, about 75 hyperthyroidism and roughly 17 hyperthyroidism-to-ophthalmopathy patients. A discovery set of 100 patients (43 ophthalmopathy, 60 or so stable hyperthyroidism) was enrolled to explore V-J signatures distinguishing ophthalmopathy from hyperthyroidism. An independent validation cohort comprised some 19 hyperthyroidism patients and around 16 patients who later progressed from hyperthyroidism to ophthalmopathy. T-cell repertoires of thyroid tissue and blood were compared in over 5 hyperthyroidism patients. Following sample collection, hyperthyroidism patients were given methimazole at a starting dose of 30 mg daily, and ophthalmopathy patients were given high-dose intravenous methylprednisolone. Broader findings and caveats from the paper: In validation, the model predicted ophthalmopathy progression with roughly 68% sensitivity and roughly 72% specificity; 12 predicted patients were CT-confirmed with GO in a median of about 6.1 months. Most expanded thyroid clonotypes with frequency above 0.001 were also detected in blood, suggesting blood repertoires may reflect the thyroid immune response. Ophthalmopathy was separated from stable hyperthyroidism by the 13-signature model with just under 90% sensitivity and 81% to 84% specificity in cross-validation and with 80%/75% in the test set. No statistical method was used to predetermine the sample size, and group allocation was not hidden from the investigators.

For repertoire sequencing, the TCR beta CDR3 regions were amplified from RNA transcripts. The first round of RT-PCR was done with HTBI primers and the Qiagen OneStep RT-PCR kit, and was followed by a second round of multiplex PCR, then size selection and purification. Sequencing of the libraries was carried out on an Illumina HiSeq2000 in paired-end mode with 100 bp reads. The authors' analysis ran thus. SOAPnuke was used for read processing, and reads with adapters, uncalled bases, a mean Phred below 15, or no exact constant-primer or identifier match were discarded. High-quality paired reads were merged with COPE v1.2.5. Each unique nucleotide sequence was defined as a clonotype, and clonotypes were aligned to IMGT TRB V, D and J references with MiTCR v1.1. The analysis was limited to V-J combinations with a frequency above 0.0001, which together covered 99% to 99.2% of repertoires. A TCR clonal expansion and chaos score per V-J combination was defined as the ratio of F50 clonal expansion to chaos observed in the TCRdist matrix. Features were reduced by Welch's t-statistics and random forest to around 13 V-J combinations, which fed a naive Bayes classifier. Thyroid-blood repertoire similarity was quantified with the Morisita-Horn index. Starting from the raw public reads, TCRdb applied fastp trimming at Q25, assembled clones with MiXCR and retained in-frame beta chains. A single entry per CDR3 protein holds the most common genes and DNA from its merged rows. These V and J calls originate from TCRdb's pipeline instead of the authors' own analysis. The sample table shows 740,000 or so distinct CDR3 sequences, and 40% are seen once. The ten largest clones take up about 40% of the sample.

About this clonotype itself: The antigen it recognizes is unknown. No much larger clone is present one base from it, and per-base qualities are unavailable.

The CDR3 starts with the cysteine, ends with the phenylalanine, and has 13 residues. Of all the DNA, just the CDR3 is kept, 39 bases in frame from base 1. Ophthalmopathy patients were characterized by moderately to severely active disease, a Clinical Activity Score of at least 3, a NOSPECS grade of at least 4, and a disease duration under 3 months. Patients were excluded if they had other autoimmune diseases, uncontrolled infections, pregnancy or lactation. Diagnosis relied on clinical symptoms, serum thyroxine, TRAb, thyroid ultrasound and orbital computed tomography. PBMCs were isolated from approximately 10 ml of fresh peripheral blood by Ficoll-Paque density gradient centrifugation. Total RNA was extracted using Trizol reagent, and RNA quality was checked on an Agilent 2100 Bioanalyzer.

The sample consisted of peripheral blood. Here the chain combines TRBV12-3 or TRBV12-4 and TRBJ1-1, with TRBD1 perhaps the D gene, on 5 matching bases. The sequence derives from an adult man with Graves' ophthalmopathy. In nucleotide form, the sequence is TGTGCTAGTGGGGAGGGACTGAACACTGAAGCTTTCTTT. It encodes CASGEGLNTEAFF.